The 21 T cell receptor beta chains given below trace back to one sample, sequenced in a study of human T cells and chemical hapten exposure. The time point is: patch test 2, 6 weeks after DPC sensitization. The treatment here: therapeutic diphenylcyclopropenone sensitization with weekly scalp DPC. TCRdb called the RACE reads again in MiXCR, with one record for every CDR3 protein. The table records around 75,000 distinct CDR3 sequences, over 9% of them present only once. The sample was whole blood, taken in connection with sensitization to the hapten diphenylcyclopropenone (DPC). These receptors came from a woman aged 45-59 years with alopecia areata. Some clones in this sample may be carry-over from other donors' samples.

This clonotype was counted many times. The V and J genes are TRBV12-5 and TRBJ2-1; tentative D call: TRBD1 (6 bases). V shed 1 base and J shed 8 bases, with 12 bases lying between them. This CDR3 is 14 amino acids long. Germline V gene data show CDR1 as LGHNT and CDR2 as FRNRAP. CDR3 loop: CASGLDGTFDEQFF. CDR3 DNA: TGTGCTAGTGGTTTGGATGGGACATTCGATGAGCAGTTCTTC.

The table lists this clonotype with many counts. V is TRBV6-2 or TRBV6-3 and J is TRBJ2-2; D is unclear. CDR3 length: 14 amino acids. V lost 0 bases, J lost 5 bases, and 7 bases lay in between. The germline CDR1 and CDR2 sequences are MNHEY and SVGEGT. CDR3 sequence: CASSYSFVTGELFF. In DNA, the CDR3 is TGTGCCAGCAGTTACTCGTTCGTTACCGGGGAGCTGTTTTTT.

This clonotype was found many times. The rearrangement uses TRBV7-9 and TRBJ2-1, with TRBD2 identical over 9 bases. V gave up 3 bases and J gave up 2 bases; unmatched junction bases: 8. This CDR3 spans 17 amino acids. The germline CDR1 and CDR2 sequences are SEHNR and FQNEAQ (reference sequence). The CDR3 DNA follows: TGTGCCAGCAGCTTGGTAGGAGCGGGAGGACCCTACAATGAGCAGTTCTTC. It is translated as CASSLVGAGGPYNEQFF.

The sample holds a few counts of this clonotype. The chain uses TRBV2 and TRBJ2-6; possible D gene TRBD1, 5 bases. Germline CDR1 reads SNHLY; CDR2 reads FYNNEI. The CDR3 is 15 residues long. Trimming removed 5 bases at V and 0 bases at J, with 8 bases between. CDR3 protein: CASSNQGSGANVLTF. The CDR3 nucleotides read TGTGCCAGCAGTAACCAGGGCTCTGGGGCCAACGTCCTGACTTTC.

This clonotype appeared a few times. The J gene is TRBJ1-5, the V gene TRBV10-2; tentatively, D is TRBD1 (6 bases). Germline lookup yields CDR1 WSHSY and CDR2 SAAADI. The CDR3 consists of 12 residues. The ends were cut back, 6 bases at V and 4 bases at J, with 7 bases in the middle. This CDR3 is CASRGANQPQHF. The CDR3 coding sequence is TGCGCCAGCAGGGGGGCAAATCAGCCCCAGCATTTT.

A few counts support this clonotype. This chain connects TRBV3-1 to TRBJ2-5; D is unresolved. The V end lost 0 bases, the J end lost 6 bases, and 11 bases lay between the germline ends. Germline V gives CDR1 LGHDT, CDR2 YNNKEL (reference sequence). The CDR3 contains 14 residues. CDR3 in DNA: TGTGCCAGCAGCCAAGAAGCAGCCGTGAAGACCCAGTACTTC. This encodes CASSQEAAVKTQYF.

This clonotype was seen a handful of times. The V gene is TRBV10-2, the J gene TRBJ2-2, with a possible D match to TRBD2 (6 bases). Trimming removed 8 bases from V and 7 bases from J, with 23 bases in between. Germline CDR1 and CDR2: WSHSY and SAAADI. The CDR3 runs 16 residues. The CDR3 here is CASGSVTSSIGGELFF. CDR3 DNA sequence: TGCGCCAGCGGGAGTGTAACTAGCTCTATTGGCGGGGAGCTGTTTTTT.

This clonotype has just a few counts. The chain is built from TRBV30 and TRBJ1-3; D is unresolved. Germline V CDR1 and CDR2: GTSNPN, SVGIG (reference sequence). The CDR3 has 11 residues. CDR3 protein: CGLSYGNTIYF. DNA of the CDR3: TGTGGTTTGAGTTATGGAAACACCATATATTTT. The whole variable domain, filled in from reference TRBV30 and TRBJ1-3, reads SQTIHQWPATLVQPVGSPLSLECTVEGTSNPNLYWYRQAAGRGLQLLFYSVGIGQISSEVPQNLSASRPQDRQFILSSKKLLLSDSGFYLCGLSYGNTIYFGEGSWLTVV.

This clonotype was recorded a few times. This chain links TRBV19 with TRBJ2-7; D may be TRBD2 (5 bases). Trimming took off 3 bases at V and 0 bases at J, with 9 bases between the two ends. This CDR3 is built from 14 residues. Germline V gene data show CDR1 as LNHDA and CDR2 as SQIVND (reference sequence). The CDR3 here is CASSIAGYSYEQYF. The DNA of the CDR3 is TGTGCCAGTAGTATTGCGGGCTACTCCTACGAGCAGTACTTC.

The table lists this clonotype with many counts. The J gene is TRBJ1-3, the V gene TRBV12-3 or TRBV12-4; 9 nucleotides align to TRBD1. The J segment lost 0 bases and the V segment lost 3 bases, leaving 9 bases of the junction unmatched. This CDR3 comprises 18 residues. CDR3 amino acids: CASSLGGQGLFSGNTIYF. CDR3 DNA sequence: TGTGCCAGCAGTTTGGGGGGACAGGGACTATTCTCTGGAAACACCATATATTTT.

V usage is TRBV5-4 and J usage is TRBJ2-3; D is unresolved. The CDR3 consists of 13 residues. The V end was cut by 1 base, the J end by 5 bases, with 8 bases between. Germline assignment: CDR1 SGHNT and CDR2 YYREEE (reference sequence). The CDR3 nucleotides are TGTGCCAGCAGCTTGTTTTTGGGAGATACGCAGTATTTT. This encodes CASSLFLGDTQYF.

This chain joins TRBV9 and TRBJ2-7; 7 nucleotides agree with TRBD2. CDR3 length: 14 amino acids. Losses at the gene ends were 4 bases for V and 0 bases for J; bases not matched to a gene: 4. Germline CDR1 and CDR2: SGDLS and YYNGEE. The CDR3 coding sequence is TGTGCCAGCAGCCAACTAGCGACCTCCTACGAGCAGTACTTC. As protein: CASSQLATSYEQYF.

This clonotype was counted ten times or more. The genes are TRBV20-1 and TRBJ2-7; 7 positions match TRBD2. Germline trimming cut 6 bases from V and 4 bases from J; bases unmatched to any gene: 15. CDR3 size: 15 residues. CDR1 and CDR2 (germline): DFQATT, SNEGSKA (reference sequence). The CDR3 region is CSATKGRVRSYEQYF. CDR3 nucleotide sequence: TGCAGTGCAACCAAGGGGAGGGTCCGAAGTTACGAGCAGTACTTC.

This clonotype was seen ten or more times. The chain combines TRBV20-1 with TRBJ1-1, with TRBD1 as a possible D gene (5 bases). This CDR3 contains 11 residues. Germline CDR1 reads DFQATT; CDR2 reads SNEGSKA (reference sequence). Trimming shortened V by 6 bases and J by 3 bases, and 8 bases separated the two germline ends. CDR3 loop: CSASGHTEAFF. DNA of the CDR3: TGCAGTGCCTCGGGACACACTGAAGCTTTCTTT.

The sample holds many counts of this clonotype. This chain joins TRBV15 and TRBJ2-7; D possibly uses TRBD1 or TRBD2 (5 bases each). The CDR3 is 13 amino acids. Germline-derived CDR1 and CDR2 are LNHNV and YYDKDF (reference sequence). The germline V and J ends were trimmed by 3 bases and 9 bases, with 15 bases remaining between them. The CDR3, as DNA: TGTGCCACCAGCAGGGGACCGTTGGGTGGGCAGTACTTC. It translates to CATSRGPLGGQYF.

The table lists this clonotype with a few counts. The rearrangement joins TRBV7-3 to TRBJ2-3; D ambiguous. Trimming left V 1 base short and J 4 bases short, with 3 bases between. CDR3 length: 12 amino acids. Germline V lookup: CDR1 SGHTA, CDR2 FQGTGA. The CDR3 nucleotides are TGTGCCAGCAGCTTAAGCGCAGATACGCAGTATTTT. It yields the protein CASSLSADTQYF.

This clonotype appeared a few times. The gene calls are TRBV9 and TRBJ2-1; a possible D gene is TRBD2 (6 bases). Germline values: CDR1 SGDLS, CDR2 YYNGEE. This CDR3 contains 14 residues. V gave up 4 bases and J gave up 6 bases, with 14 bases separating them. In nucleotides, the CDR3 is TGTGCCAGCAGCACCATGGAGGGCCGCAATGAGCAGTTCTTC. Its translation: CASSTMEGRNEQFF.

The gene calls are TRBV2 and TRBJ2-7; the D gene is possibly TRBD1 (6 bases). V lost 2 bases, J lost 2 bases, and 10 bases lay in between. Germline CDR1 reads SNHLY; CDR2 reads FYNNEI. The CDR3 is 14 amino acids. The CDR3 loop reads CASSEPGTTYEQYF. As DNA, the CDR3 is TGTGCCAGCAGTGAACCCGGGACAACCTACGAGCAGTACTTC.

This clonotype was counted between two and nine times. DNA for the CDR3: TGCAGTGCTAGAGATCTCAAGGTTGTGCCGTCACCCCTCCACTTT. Amino acid sequence: CSARDLKVVPSPLHF. The chain has TRBV20-1 and TRBJ1-6; no clear D gene. CDR1 is DFQATT and CDR2 is SNEGSKA in the germline V gene (reference sequence). With 0 bases removed from V and 10 bases from J, the gap between germline ends came to 16 bases. The length of the CDR3 is 15 residues.

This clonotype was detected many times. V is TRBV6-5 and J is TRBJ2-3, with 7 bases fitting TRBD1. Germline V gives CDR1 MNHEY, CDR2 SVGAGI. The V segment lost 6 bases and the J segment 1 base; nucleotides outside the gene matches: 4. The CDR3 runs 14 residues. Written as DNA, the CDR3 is TGTGCCAGCAGCCCGACAGGGCGCACAGATACGCAGTATTTT. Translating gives CASSPTGRTDTQYF.

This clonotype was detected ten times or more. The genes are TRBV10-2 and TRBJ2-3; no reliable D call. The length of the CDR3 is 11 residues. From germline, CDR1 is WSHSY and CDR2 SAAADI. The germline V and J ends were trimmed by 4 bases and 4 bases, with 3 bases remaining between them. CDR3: CASSASDTQYF. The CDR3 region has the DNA TGCGCCAGCAGTGCTTCAGATACGCAGTATTTT.